Sequencing of this T cell receptor (beta chain) was carried out in a study of T-cell reconstitution after alpha-beta-depleted transplantation in children. Study results and limitations: For some patients, TCRbeta diversity was high at day 60 because of recipient T cells and thymic progenitors that survived. Reportedly, alpha-beta T cells present about two months post-transplant originated from several hundred expanded clones of graft origin. Diversity and T-cell counts at one year after transplant derived mostly from new T cells.

V lost 6 bases and J 8 bases, leaving 11 bases between the germline ends. This CDR3 is built from 11 residues. CDR1 is SGHRS and CDR2 is YFSETQ in the germline V gene. A TCRbeta library incorporating unique molecular identifiers was prepared. MiXCR, run by TCRdb on the PCR reads, gives a single entry per CDR3 protein. This repertoire shows 440,000 or so distinct CDR3 sequences, roughly two fifths found once; its top ten account for 25% to 30%. A few counts support this clonotype. The target antigen is unknown. This TCR was sampled from a girl under 10 years old with aplastic anemia, due to receive a stem cell transplant. The source material was PBMCs, sampled before TCRalphabeta/CD19-depleted stem cell transplant. The chain recombines TRBV5-1 with TRBJ1-2; D gene unclear. The CDR3 here is CASKRTGGYTF. The CDR3 bases are TGCGCCAGCAAACGGACTGGAGGCTACACCTTC.